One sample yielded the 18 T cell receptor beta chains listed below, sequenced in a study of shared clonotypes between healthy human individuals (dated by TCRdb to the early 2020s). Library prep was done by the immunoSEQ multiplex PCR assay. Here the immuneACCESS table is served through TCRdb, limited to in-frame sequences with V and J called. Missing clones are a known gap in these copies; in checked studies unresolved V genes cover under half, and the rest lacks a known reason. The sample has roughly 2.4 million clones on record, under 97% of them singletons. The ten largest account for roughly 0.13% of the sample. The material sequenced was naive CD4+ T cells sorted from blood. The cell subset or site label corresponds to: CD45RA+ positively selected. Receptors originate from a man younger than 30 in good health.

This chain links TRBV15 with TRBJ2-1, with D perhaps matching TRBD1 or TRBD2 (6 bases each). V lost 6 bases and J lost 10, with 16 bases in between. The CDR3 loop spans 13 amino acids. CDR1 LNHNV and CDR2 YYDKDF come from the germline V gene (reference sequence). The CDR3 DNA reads TGTGCCACCAGGAGTTCCGGGGGCTGGGAGCAGTTCTTC. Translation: CATRSSGGWEQFF.

The CDR3, as DNA: TGTGCCAGCAGCTTGTCCGGGGTTGTGGAGACCCAGTACTTC. This codes for CASSLSGVVETQYF. The chain carries TRBV5-4 and TRBJ2-5; a possible D gene is TRBD2 (5 bases). Germline V gene data show CDR1 as SGHNT and CDR2 as YYREEE (reference sequence). The CDR3 spans 14 residues. V was pared by 1 base and J by 5 bases, with 12 bases between.

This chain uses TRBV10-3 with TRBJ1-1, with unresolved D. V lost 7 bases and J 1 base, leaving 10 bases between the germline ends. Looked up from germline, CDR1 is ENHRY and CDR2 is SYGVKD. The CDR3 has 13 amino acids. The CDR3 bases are TGTGCCATCAAATGGGCAGAGAACACTGAAGCTTTCTTT. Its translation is CAIKWAENTEAFF.

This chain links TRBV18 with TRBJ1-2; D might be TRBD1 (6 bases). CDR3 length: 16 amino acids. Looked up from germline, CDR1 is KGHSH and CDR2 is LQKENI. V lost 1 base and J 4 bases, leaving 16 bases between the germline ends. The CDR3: CASSPQQGREGYGYTF. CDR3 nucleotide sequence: TGTGCCAGCTCACCACAACAGGGCCGGGAGGGCTATGGCTACACCTTC. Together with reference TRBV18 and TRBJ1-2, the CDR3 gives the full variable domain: NAGVMQNPRHLVRRRGQEARLRCSPMKGHSHVYWYRQLPEEGLKFMVYLQKENIIDESGMPKERFSAEFPKEGPSILRIQQVVRGDSAAYFCASSPQQGREGYGYTFGSGTRLTVV.

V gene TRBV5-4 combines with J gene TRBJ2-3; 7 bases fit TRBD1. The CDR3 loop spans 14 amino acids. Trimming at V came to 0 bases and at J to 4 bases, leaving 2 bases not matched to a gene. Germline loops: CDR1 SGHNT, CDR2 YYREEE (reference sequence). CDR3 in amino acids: CASSLGDRADTQYF. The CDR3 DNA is TGTGCCAGCAGCTTGGGTGACAGGGCAGATACGCAGTATTTT.

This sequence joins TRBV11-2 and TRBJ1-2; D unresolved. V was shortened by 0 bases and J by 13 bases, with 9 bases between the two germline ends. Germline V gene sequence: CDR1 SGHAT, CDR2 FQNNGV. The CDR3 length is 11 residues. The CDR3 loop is CASSLEITPTF. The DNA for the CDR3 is TGTGCCAGCAGCTTAGAGATCACCCCCACCTTC.

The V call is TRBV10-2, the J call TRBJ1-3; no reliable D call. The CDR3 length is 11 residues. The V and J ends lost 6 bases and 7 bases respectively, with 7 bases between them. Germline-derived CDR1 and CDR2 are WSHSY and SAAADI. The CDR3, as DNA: TGCGCCAGCAGGGTTGAGAACACCATATATTTT. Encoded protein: CASRVENTIYF.

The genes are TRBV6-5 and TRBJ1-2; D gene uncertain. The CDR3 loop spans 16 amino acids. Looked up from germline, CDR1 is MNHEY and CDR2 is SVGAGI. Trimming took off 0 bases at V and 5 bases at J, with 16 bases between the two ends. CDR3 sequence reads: CASSYSGSYFDYGYTF. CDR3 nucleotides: TGTGCCAGCAGTTACTCAGGGTCCTATTTCGATTATGGCTACACCTTC.

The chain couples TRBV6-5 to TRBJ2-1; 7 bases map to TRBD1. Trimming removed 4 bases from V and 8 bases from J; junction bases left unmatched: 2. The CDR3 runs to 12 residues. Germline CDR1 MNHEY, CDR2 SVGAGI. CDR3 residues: CASSFQGDEQFF. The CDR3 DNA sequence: TGTGCCAGCAGTTTCCAGGGGGATGAGCAGTTCTTC.

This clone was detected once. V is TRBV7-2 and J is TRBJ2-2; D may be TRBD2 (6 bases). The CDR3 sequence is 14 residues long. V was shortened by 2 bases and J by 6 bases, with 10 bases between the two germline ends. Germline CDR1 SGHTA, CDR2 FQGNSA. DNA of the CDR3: TGTGCCAGCAGCTTAATTAGGGACTCCGGGGAGCTGTTTTTT. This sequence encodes CASSLIRDSGELFF.

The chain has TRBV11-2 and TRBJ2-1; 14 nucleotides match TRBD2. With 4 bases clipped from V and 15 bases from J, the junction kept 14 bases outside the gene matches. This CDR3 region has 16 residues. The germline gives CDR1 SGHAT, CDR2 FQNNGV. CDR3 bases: TGTGCCAGCAGCTCCTCCCCTCCGGGGACTAGCGGGAGACTGTTCTTC. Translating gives CASSSSPPGTSGRLFF.

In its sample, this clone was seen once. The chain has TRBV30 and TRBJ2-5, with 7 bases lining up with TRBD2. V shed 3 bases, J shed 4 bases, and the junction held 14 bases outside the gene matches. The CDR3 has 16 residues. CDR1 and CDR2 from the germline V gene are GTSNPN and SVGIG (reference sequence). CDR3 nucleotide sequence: TGTGCCTGGAGCCCATCGGGGGGTGGGTTGAGAGAGACCCAGTACTTC. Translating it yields CAWSPSGGGLRETQYF.

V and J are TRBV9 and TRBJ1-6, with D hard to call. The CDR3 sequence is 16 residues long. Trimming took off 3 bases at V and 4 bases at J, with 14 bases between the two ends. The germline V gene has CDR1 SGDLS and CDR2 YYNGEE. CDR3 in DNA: TGTGCCAGCAGCGCCCGGGGAGGGTCTTATAATTCACCCCTCCACTTT. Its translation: CASSARGGSYNSPLHF.

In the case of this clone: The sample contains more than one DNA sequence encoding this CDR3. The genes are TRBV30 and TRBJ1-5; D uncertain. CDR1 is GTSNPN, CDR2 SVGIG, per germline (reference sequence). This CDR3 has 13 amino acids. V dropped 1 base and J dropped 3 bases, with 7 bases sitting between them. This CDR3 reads CAWSGGSNQPQHF. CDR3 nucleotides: TGTGCCTGGAGTGGTGGATCCAATCAGCCCCAGCATTTT.

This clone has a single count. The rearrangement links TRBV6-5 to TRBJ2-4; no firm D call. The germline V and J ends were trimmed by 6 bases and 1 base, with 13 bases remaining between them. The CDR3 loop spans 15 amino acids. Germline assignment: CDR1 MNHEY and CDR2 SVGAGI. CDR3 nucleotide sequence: TGTGCCAGCAGGATATCGGGTCAGGCCAAAAACATTCAGTACTTC. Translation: CASRISGQAKNIQYF.

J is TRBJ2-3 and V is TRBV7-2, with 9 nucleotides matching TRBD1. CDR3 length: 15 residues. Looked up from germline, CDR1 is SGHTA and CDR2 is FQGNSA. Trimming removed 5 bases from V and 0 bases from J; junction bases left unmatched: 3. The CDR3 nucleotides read TGTGCCAGCAGCACCGGGACAGGGAGCACAGATACGCAGTATTTT. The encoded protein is CASSTGTGSTDTQYF.

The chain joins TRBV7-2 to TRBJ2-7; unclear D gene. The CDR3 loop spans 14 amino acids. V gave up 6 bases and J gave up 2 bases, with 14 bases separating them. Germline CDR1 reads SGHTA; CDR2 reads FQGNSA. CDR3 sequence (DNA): TGTGCCAGCAGTCGACGATGGAGCACCTACGAGCAGTACTTC. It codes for CASSRRWSTYEQYF. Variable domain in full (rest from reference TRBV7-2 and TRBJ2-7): GAGVSQSPSNKVTEKGKDVELRCDPISGHTALYWYRQSLGQGLEFLIYFQGNSAPDKSGLPSDRFSAERTGGSVSTLTIQRTQQEDSAVYLCASSRRWSTYEQYFGPGTRLTVT.

In nucleotides, the CDR3 is TGTGCCAGCAGTTTATCGCGGGGGGACACTGAAGCTTTCTTT. This encodes CASSLSRGDTEAFF. The chain links TRBV27 to TRBJ1-1, with a possible D match to TRBD1 (5 bases). The CDR3 length is 14 residues. V shed 0 bases and J shed 3 bases, with 8 bases lying between them. The germline gives CDR1 MNHEY, CDR2 SMNVEV (reference sequence).